This entry concerns a single T cell receptor (beta chain). Germline assignment: CDR1 SEHNR and CDR2 FQNEAQ (reference sequence). The germline V and J ends were trimmed by 7 bases and 3 bases, with 19 bases remaining between them. The CDR3 sequence is 15 residues long. The record originates from a study of blood T cell repertoires in COVID-19. For the study at large: Samples representing acute and convalescent COVID-19 were sourced from the United States, Italy and Spain. T cells, B-cell-depleted T cells, or PBMCs supplied cDNA or gDNA.

Authors' analysis steps: Researchers report that nucleated cell counts were estimated from reference gene primer amplification. TCRdb's table, derived via immunoSEQ multiplex PCR, lists solely in-frame clones and lacks some. V, J and clone size were drawn from that table, and D and trimming were deduced from the DNA. The sample lists some 700,000 clones, more than 80% seen once, with roughly 0.25% in the top ten. Specimen: peripheral blood. The gene calls are TRBV7-9 and TRBJ2-7, with a tentative D call TRBD1 (6 bases). This sequence originates from a woman between 18 and 29 years old with acute or convalescent COVID-19. DNA of the CDR3: TGTGCCAGCATGCTTATACAGGGCGAGGACTACGAGCAGTACTTC. Amino acid sequence: CASMLIQGEDYEQYF. The full variable domain, completed using reference TRBV7-9 and TRBJ2-7, is DTGVSQNPRHKITKRGQNVTFRCDPISEHNRLYWYRQTLGQGPEFLTYFQNEAQLEKSRLLSDRFSAERPKGSFSTLEIQRTEQGDSAMYLCASMLIQGEDYEQYFGPGTRLTVT.